This T cell receptor (beta chain) is drawn from a study of blood T cell repertoires in COVID-19. About the study: PBMCs, B-cell-depleted T cells, or T cells provided the cDNA or gDNA that made up the material.

Sequencing was performed with immunoSEQ multiplex PCR; in TCRdb, only in-frame clones are kept and a portion is missing. The table includes over 200,000 clones, about nine tenths detected once. This CDR3 has 14 residues. Trimming cost V 0 bases and J 1 base, with 4 bases left between them. Germline V gene sequence: CDR1 SGHRS, CDR2 YFSETQ. This receptor was identified in a woman in her sixties or seventies with acute or convalescent COVID-19. The sequenced sample consisted of peripheral blood. The chain employs TRBV5-1 and TRBJ2-2; D call uncertain. The CDR3 sequence: CASSLGQNTGELFF. The CDR3 coding sequence is TGCGCCAGCAGCTTGGGGCAGAACACCGGGGAGCTGTTTTTT.